Following are 22 T cell receptor beta chains from one sample sequenced in a study of blood T cells in healthy people across ages. The second PCR ran 7 to 11 cycles with a sample-barcoded 5' primer and J-beta primers. TCRdb called the 5' RACE reads again in MiXCR, with one record for every CDR3 protein. This repertoire shows fewer than 800,000 distinct CDR3 sequences, 21% found once; its top ten account for roughly 3.7%. Material for sequencing was blood. The source is a man in his 70s in good health.

The chain couples TRBV9 to TRBJ2-3, with D tentatively TRBD1 or TRBD2 (5 bases each). V lost 0 bases to trimming and J lost 8 bases, with 10 bases between them. The germline V gene encodes CDR1 SGDLS and CDR2 YYNGEE. This CDR3 is built from 13 residues. The CDR3 loop reads CASSVVGAGTQYF. As DNA, the CDR3 is TGTGCCAGCAGCGTAGTCGGGGCCGGTACGCAGTATTTT.

The CDR3 region is CASSYLFGTEAFF. The DNA for the CDR3 is TGTGCCAGCAGTTACCTGTTCGGCACTGAAGCTTTCTTT. The rearrangement links TRBV6-2 or TRBV6-3 to TRBJ1-1; D is undetermined. The CDR3 is made up of 13 amino acids. V gave up 2 bases and J gave up 4 bases, with 8 bases separating them. The V gene's germline CDR1 is MNHEY and CDR2 SVGEGT.

This clonotype was seen a handful of times. The chain carries TRBV10-3 and TRBJ2-1; 11 bases are shared with TRBD2. Trimming at V came to 5 bases and at J to 5 bases, leaving 5 bases not matched to a gene. CDR3 length: 15 amino acids. Germline V gene lookup returns CDR1 ENHRY and CDR2 SYGVKD. The CDR3 coding sequence is TGTGCCATCAGTCCGACTAGCGGGACCCACAATGAGCAGTTCTTC. It yields the protein CAISPTSGTHNEQFF.

This clonotype was counted a few times. The chain links TRBV29-1 to TRBJ2-2; tentatively, D is TRBD1 (6 bases). The V end was cut by 0 bases, the J end by 5 bases, with 13 bases between. The CDR3 sequence is 15 residues long. Germline-derived CDR1 and CDR2 are SQVTM and ANQGSEA. This CDR3 reads CSVEDPDSSTGELFF. In DNA, the CDR3 is TGCAGCGTTGAAGATCCGGACAGTAGTACCGGGGAGCTGTTTTTT.

This clonotype has just a few counts. V and J are TRBV28 and TRBJ2-2; 9 bases map to TRBD1. Germline V gene lookup returns CDR1 MDHEN and CDR2 SYDVKM. V lost 7 bases, J lost 3 bases, and 3 bases stayed unmatched. This CDR3 has 14 residues. The CDR3, as DNA: TGTGCCAGCACCGGGACAGGGTACACCGGGGAGCTGTTTTTT. Amino acids: CASTGTGYTGELFF.

This clonotype has a count of ten or more. V and J are TRBV7-3 and TRBJ2-1; TRBD2 might be the D (6 bases). The V and J ends lost 0 bases and 0 bases respectively, with 9 bases between them. CDR1 and CDR2 from the germline V gene are SGHTA and FQGTGA. The CDR3 has 16 amino acids. CDR3 nucleotide sequence: TGTGCCAGCAGCTTAACAGGCGGGAACTCCTACAATGAGCAGTTCTTC. It specifies CASSLTGGNSYNEQFF.

The chain is built from TRBV20-1 and TRBJ2-2; no reliable D call. Germline V lookup: CDR1 DFQATT, CDR2 SNEGSKA (reference sequence). Trimming left V 0 bases short and J 11 bases short, with 10 bases between. This CDR3 is built from 12 residues. Here the CDR3 DNA reads TGCAGTGCTAGAGAGGGCGTAAGAGAGCTGTTTTTT. This translates into CSAREGVRELFF.

J is TRBJ2-7 and V is TRBV11-2; D is unresolved. CDR1 is SGHAT and CDR2 is FQNNGV in the germline V gene. V lost 5 bases and J 2 bases, leaving 13 bases between the germline ends. This CDR3 region has 14 residues. In DNA form, the CDR3 reads TGTGCCAGCAGCAAGGGCGTCCTAGCCTACGAGCAGTACTTC. This translates into CASSKGVLAYEQYF.

Worth noting for this clonotype: Since the CDR3 does not end with the conserved phenylalanine or tryptophan, this likely comes from a read error. The chain is built from TRBV7-2 and TRBJ2-4, with 12 bases matching TRBD2. The V gene end was trimmed by 4 bases and the J gene end by 1 base; junction bases not matched to a gene: 5. The CDR3 spans 17 residues. CDR1 and CDR2 (germline): SGHTA, FQGNSA. As DNA, the CDR3 is TGTGCCAGCAGCTCCTCCGGACTAGCGGGGGCCAAAAACATTCAGTACCTC. This codes for CASSSSGLAGAKNIQYL.

This clonotype was recorded a few times. The V call is TRBV16, the J call TRBJ2-5; D remains ambiguous. TRBJ2-1 explains the end of the DNA better; the J call may be wrong. CDR1 is KGHSY and CDR2 is FQNENV in the germline V gene. The CDR3 covers 11 residues. CDR3 DNA: TGTGCCAGCAGCCAATCTTATGAGCAGTTCTTC. Amino acids: CASSQSYEQFF.

The chain recombines TRBV20-1 with TRBJ2-1; possibly TRBD2 for D (5 bases). The CDR3 is 13 amino acids. Germline values: CDR1 DFQATT, CDR2 SNEGSKA (reference sequence). V shed 7 bases and J shed 2 bases, with 12 bases lying between them. The CDR3 sequence: CSGPAGPYNEQFF. The CDR3 nucleotides are TGCAGTGGCCCCGCGGGCCCCTACAATGAGCAGTTCTTC.

This chain uses TRBV28 with TRBJ1-1; D is undetermined. V shed 8 bases and J shed 6 bases, with 4 bases lying between them. Germline V gene lookup returns CDR1 MDHEN and CDR2 SYDVKM. This CDR3 has 9 amino acids. This CDR3 is CASGAEAFF. DNA for the CDR3: TGTGCCAGCGGGGCTGAAGCTTTCTTT.

The rearrangement uses TRBV2 and TRBJ2-5, with 7 positions matching TRBD2. The germline gives CDR1 SNHLY, CDR2 FYNNEI. The CDR3 totals 16 residues. J lost 4 bases, V lost 3 bases, and 11 bases had no gene match. DNA for the CDR3: TGTGCCAGCAGTGATGTCGGGACTAATCTTCTAGAGACCCAGTACTTC. Its protein is CASSDVGTNLLETQYF.

This clonotype showed up just a few times. The genes are TRBV12-3 or TRBV12-4 and TRBJ1-4, with D possibly being TRBD1 (6 bases). The CDR3 is 14 residues long. Between the trimmed V and J ends, which lost 6 bases and 3 bases, there was a span of 11 bases. CDR3 nucleotide sequence: TGTGCCAGCAGGTCGGGGGCGTCTAATGAAAAACTGTTTTTT. This encodes CASRSGASNEKLFF.

V usage is TRBV20-1 and J usage is TRBJ1-5, with no clear D. Trimming took 6 bases from V and 3 from J, leaving 15 bases between them. This CDR3 spans 14 amino acids. Looked up from germline, CDR1 is DFQATT and CDR2 is SNEGSKA (reference sequence). The CDR3 is CSAAGSGNNQPQHF. The CDR3 DNA follows: TGCAGTGCCGCGGGGAGCGGGAACAATCAGCCCCAGCATTTT.

The table lists this clonotype with a few counts. V and J are TRBV15 and TRBJ2-3; D gene ambiguous. Germline V gene data show CDR1 as LNHNV and CDR2 as YYDKDF (reference sequence). Trimming took 3 bases from V and 0 from J, leaving 10 bases between them. This CDR3 is built from 15 residues. The CDR3 protein is CATSRELGSTDTQYF. The CDR3 nucleotides read TGTGCCACCAGCAGGGAACTGGGCAGCACAGATACGCAGTATTTT.

This clonotype showed up just a few times. The CDR3 DNA sequence: TGCAGTGCTAGAGCGGACAGAGAACAGCTGTACTTC. This gives the protein CSARADREQLYF. This chain uses TRBV20-1 with TRBJ2-7, with D possibly matching TRBD1 (6 bases). The germline CDR1 and CDR2 sequences are DFQATT and SNEGSKA (reference sequence). CDR3 length equals 12 residues. Between the trimmed V and J ends, which lost 1 base and 12 bases, there was a span of 16 bases.

This clonotype was observed at least ten times. This chain connects TRBV28 to TRBJ1-2; 8 bases match TRBD1. CDR3 length equals 14 residues. The germline CDR1 and CDR2 sequences are MDHEN and SYDVKM. The V segment lost 1 base and the J segment 8 bases; nucleotides outside the gene matches: 6. In nucleotides, the CDR3 is TGTGCCAGCAGTTTATTGCAGGGGGCTAAGGGCTACACCTTC. It specifies CASSLLQGAKGYTF.

This clonotype came up a few times. The rearrangement links TRBV5-8 to TRBJ1-4, with D perhaps matching TRBD1 (5 bases). V was shortened by 3 bases and J by 8 bases, with 11 bases between the two germline ends. The CDR3 is 13 amino acids. Germline values: CDR1 SGHTS, CDR2 YDEGEE. The CDR3 bases are TGTGCCAGCAGCTCCTTGGGGGGAGAAAAACTGTTTTTT. It translates to CASSSLGGEKLFF.

The chain uses TRBV10-3 and TRBJ2-4, with D uncertain. Per germline, CDR1 ENHRY and CDR2 SYGVKD. Between the trimmed V and J ends, which lost 6 bases and 6 bases, there was a span of 15 bases. There are 14 residues in the CDR3. CDR3 DNA: TGTGCCATCAGCCCCTCCAGCATCCCAAACATTCAGTACTTC. Translated: CAISPSSIPNIQYF.

In its sample, this clonotype was seen a few times. The rearrangement uses TRBV6-6 and TRBJ2-2; possibly TRBD1 for D (6 bases). Trimming left V 5 bases short and J 6 bases short, with 10 bases between. CDR1 and CDR2 from the germline V gene are MNHNY and SVGAGI (reference sequence). This CDR3 is 13 amino acids long. The CDR3 spells CASSHGGAGELFF. The CDR3 coding sequence is TGTGCCAGCAGTCATGGGGGCGCCGGGGAGCTGTTTTTT.

The sample holds many counts of this clonotype. J is TRBJ2-1 and V is TRBV19; D tentatively reads TRBD1 or TRBD2 (5 bases each). V shed 3 bases and J shed 13 bases, with 19 bases lying between them. Germline CDR1 is LNHDA and CDR2 is SQIVND (reference sequence). This CDR3 comprises 14 residues. CDR3 in amino acids: CASSMEGTVDGQFF. The CDR3 DNA follows: TGTGCCAGTAGTATGGAAGGGACGGTCGATGGACAGTTCTTC.